The 27 T cell receptor beta chains below all came from one sample that was sequenced in a study of blood T cell repertoires in COVID-19 (dated by TCRdb to the early 2020s). Libraries were prepared through the immunoSEQ multiplex PCR assay. TCRdb took over this immuneACCESS table, retaining in-frame rearrangements with V and J assigned. Such tables are incomplete; in checked studies, under half of the missing clones stem from an unresolved V gene, and the remainder is unexplained. The sample includes some 30,000 clones, with around 85% observed a single time. The ten largest clonotypes hold over 20% of the sample. The specimen was peripheral blood. These receptors all stem from an elderly woman with active or convalescent COVID-19.

The rearrangement uses TRBV5-1 and TRBJ1-3; 9 positions match TRBD1. J lost 2 bases, V lost 2 bases, and 2 bases had no gene match. The germline V gene has CDR1 SGHRS and CDR2 YFSETQ. The CDR3 contains 15 residues. The CDR3 DNA follows: TGCGCCAGCAGCTTACGGACAGGGGCTGGAAACACCATATATTTT. This sequence encodes CASSLRTGAGNTIYF. Complete variable domain (other parts from reference TRBV5-1 and TRBJ1-3): KAGVTQTPRYLIKTRGQQVTLSCSPISGHRSVSWYQQTPGQGLQFLFEYFSETQRNKGNFPGRFSGRQFSNSRSEMNVSTLELGDSALYLCASSLRTGAGNTIYFGEGSWLTVV.

This chain uses TRBV4-1 with TRBJ2-3; D call uncertain. Trimming removed 9 bases from V and 2 bases from J, with 15 bases in between. The CDR3 covers 14 residues. CDR1 is MGHRA and CDR2 is YSYEKL in the germline V gene. The CDR3 here is CARGNPDITDTQYF. CDR3 in DNA: TGCGCCAGGGGCAACCCGGATATCACAGATACGCAGTATTTT.

This clone was seen only once. This chain connects TRBV5-1 to TRBJ1-1, with 7 bases that match TRBD1. V dropped 4 bases and J dropped 4; count of bases not matched to a gene: 10. Germline CDR1 is SGHRS and CDR2 is YFSETQ. The CDR3 contains 15 residues. CDR3 sequence reads: CASSPRTGKLTEAFF. The DNA of the CDR3 is TGCGCCAGCAGCCCGCGGACAGGCAAACTCACTGAAGCTTTCTTT.

On this clone itself: An end of the junction differs from the germline gene, which may be a read error. The chain links TRBV5-4 to TRBJ1-2; D uncertain. Germline values: CDR1 SGHNT, CDR2 YYREEE (reference sequence). The CDR3 is 11 residues long. CDR3 in amino acids: CASSSLSNRDF. The CDR3 DNA reads as TGTGCCAGCAGCTCCCTAAGTAACCGCGACTTC.

The chain uses TRBV5-1 and TRBJ2-1, with D perhaps TRBD1 (6 bases). The CDR3 sequence is 16 residues long. V shed 3 bases and J shed 7 bases, with 20 bases lying between them. The germline V gene has CDR1 SGHRS and CDR2 YFSETQ. The CDR3 loop is CASSSQTNRAGNEQFF. The CDR3 DNA sequence: TGCGCCAGCAGCTCGCAAACCAACAGGGCTGGTAATGAGCAGTTCTTC.

The chain joins TRBV7-9 to TRBJ2-5, with TRBD1 matching over 8 bases. Trimming removed 5 bases from V and 5 bases from J; junction bases left unmatched: 10. The V gene's germline CDR1 is SEHNR and CDR2 FQNEAQ (reference sequence). This CDR3 has 15 residues. CDR3 DNA sequence: TGTGCCAGCAGCGCAAAAAAGACAGGGGTGGAGACCCAGTACTTC. Its protein product is CASSAKKTGVETQYF.

The rearrangement links TRBV19 to TRBJ1-4; 7 bases are a match to TRBD1. V was pared by 5 bases and J by 7 bases, with 7 bases of the junction left unmatched. Germline V gene sequence: CDR1 LNHDA, CDR2 SQIVND (reference sequence). The CDR3 has 14 residues. CDR3 loop: CASSSPGTVEKLFF. CDR3 DNA: TGTGCCAGTAGTTCCCCTGGGACAGTTGAAAAACTGTTTTTT.

V is TRBV11-2 and J is TRBJ1-1; no clear D. The CDR3 is 14 amino acids. From germline, CDR1 is SGHAT and CDR2 FQNNGV. V lost 5 bases, J lost 8 bases, and 18 bases lay in between. This CDR3 reads CASSPPGRVPEAFF. Written as DNA, the CDR3 is TGTGCCAGCAGCCCCCCGGGGAGGGTACCCGAAGCTTTCTTT.

The rearrangement uses TRBV19 and TRBJ1-2; the match to TRBD1 covers 8 bases. The CDR3 contains 16 residues. The trim removed 8 bases at V and 4 bases at J, leaving 15 bases unmatched. CDR1 and CDR2 from the germline V gene are LNHDA and SQIVND (reference sequence). The CDR3 is CASVRYSGTGGYGYTF. In DNA form, the CDR3 reads TGTGCCAGTGTAAGATACTCCGGGACAGGTGGCTATGGCTACACCTTC.

The rearrangement uses TRBV6-2 or TRBV6-3 and TRBJ2-2; a possible D gene is TRBD2 (5 bases). Looked up from germline, CDR1 is MNHEY and CDR2 is SVGEGT. This CDR3 spans 16 amino acids. With 0 bases removed from V and 7 bases from J, the gap between germline ends came to 15 bases. In DNA form, the CDR3 reads TGTGCCAGCAGTTACTCGAAATTCGGGGTCATCGGGGAGCTGTTTTTT. Its translation is CASSYSKFGVIGELFF.

The chain employs TRBV6-2 or TRBV6-3 and TRBJ2-7; 13 bases are a match to TRBD2. This CDR3 comprises 14 residues. Germline CDR1 reads MNHEY; CDR2 reads SVGEGT. V lost 5 bases to trimming and J lost 4 bases; unmatched junction nucleotides: 2. As DNA, the CDR3 is TGTGCCAGCAGTGGGACTAGCGGGGCATACGAGCAGTACTTC. Its translation is CASSGTSGAYEQYF.

The chain employs TRBV3-1 (or the pseudogene TRBV3-2) and TRBJ2-2; 11 bases are shared with TRBD2. Germline CDR1 and CDR2: LGHDT and YNNKEL (reference sequence). The CDR3 has 17 amino acids. V was pared by 3 bases and J by 6 bases, with 9 bases of the junction left unmatched. The CDR3 DNA reads as TGTGCCAGCAGCCAGAACCCTAGCGGGGGGCGTTCCGGGGAGCTGTTTTTT. This gives the protein CASSQNPSGGRSGELFF.

The rearrangement links TRBV5-1 to TRBJ2-2; 12 nucleotides match TRBD2. J gave up 0 bases and V 0 bases, and 6 bases lay outside the gene matches. This CDR3 comprises 19 residues. Germline loops: CDR1 SGHRS, CDR2 YFSETQ. CDR3 bases: TGCGCCAGCAGCTTGGGAGGACTAGCGGGGCCCCCGAACACCGGGGAGCTGTTTTTT. Translated, it gives CASSLGGLAGPPNTGELFF.

This sequence joins TRBV7-2 and TRBJ1-5; 8 bases line up with TRBD1. This CDR3 spans 14 amino acids. With V trimmed by 3 bases and J by 6 bases, 4 bases remained unmatched. CDR1 and CDR2 from the germline V gene are SGHTA and FQGNSA. The CDR3 sequence is CASSFSGGGQPQHF. The CDR3 region has the DNA TGTGCCAGCAGCTTCTCAGGGGGCGGTCAGCCCCAGCATTTT.

This rearrangement joins TRBV28 to TRBJ2-3, with 7 positions matching TRBD1. Trimming at V came to 10 bases and at J to 0 bases, leaving 7 bases not matched to a gene. This CDR3 comprises 14 residues. Germline-derived CDR1 and CDR2 are MDHEN and SYDVKM. CDR3 region: CAIQGITSTDTQYF. DNA of the CDR3: TGTGCCATACAGGGGATCACTAGCACAGATACGCAGTATTTT. Combining the CDR3 with reference TRBV28 and TRBJ2-3 gives the whole variable domain DVKVTQSSRYLVKRTGEKVFLECVQDMDHENMFWYRQDPGLGLRLIYFSYDVKMKEKGDIPEGYSVSREKKERFSLILESASTNQTSMYLCAIQGITSTDTQYFGPGTRLTVL.

The gene calls are TRBV2 and TRBJ2-7; no clear D. V was trimmed by 2 bases and J by 2 bases, leaving 7 bases between them. Looked up from germline, CDR1 is SNHLY and CDR2 is FYNNEI. The CDR3 has 13 amino acids. In DNA form, the CDR3 reads TGTGCCAGCAGTGAACCAGTTACCTACGAGCAGTACTTC. Translated: CASSEPVTYEQYF.

The CDR3 DNA is TGTGCCAGCACCGTGCGGTTATCTAACTATGGCTACACCTTC. The encoded protein is CASTVRLSNYGYTF. The J gene is TRBJ1-2, the V gene TRBV9; D unclear. The germline V gene has CDR1 SGDLS and CDR2 YYNGEE. CDR3 length: 14 amino acids. Trimming left V 6 bases short and J 0 bases short, with 12 bases between.

This clone came up a few times. The V gene is TRBV6-5, the J gene TRBJ1-6; TRBD1 agrees at 7 bases. After removal of 6 bases from V and 7 bases from J, the junction contained 6 bases not matched to a gene. The CDR3 is 14 residues long. Germline CDR1 MNHEY, CDR2 SVGAGI. CDR3 DNA: TGTGCCAGCAGAGAGGCGACAGGGAATTCACCCCTCCACTTT. It specifies CASREATGNSPLHF.

The chain recombines TRBV5-4 with TRBJ2-5; 8 nucleotides line up with TRBD1. Unmatched junction bases numbered 6, after V lost 6 bases and J lost 5 bases. Germline CDR1 SGHNT, CDR2 YYREEE (reference sequence). The CDR3 length is 13 residues. CDR3 amino acids: CASTDRGEETQYF. The DNA of the CDR3 is TGTGCCAGCACCGACAGGGGTGAGGAGACCCAGTACTTC.

The chain combines TRBV29-1 with TRBJ1-1; TRBD1 might be the D (6 bases). The CDR3 spans 11 residues. Trimming left V 7 bases short and J 5 bases short, with 11 bases between. Germline CDR1 SQVTM, CDR2 ANQGSEA. In DNA, the CDR3 is TGCAGCGGCCTACAGGGAACTGAAGCTTTCTTT. This codes for CSGLQGTEAFF.

The chain uses TRBV18 and TRBJ2-7; 7 bases line up with TRBD1. The CDR3 has 15 residues. Germline trimming cut 3 bases from V and 3 bases from J; bases unmatched to any gene: 8. The germline gives CDR1 KGHSH, CDR2 LQKENI. The DNA of the CDR3 is TGTGCCAGCTCACCTACGACAGGGTCTGGCTACGAGCAGTACTTC. Encoded protein: CASSPTTGSGYEQYF.

The gene calls are TRBV11-2 and TRBJ2-4; 10 bases align to TRBD2. The CDR3 length is 15 residues. J lost 4 bases, V lost 5 bases, and 5 bases had no gene match. Germline values: CDR1 SGHAT, CDR2 FQNNGV. This CDR3 reads CASSPSSGGKNIQYF. The CDR3 bases are TGTGCCAGCAGCCCATCTAGCGGGGGTAAAAACATTCAGTACTTC.

This clone was observed a single time. This chain joins TRBV4-2 and TRBJ2-1; tentatively, D is TRBD1 (5 bases). CDR1 and CDR2 (germline): LGHNA, YNFKEQ. V was shortened by 4 bases and J by 8 bases, with 15 bases between the two germline ends. This CDR3 contains 14 residues. As DNA, the CDR3 is TGTGCCAGCAGCCCCCCCCTAGGGGTACATGAGCAGTTCTTC. Encoded protein: CASSPPLGVHEQFF.

V is TRBV4-2 and J is TRBJ2-4, with D maybe TRBD1 (5 bases). Trimming stripped 4 bases from V and 5 bases from J, with 9 bases between. This CDR3 region has 13 residues. The V gene's germline CDR1 is LGHNA and CDR2 YNFKEQ. The CDR3 DNA is TGTGCCAGCAGCCCCCTAGGGGAAAACATTCAGTACTTC. Translating it yields CASSPLGENIQYF.

The chain employs TRBV19 and TRBJ1-4; 8 nucleotides match TRBD1. Germline CDR1 and CDR2: LNHDA and SQIVND (reference sequence). The CDR3 runs 15 residues. Unmatched junction bases numbered 4, after V lost 0 bases and J lost 7 bases. This CDR3 is CASSIDRTGTEKLFF. In nucleotides, the CDR3 is TGTGCCAGTAGTATAGACAGGACAGGGACTGAAAAACTGTTTTTT.

This rearrangement joins TRBV5-4 to TRBJ1-2, with D possibly matching TRBD1 (5 bases). Per germline, CDR1 SGHNT and CDR2 YYREEE (reference sequence). The CDR3 is made up of 13 amino acids. With 4 bases removed from V and 3 bases from J, the gap between germline ends came to 10 bases. The CDR3 DNA is TGTGCCAGCAGCGCGGGGCGGGACTATGGCTACACCTTC. It codes for CASSAGRDYGYTF.

This clone was seen once. The chain combines TRBV5-1 with TRBJ1-1; D not resolved. Germline V lookup: CDR1 SGHRS, CDR2 YFSETQ. The CDR3 is 15 residues long. Trimming left V 1 base short and J 3 bases short, with 13 bases between. CDR3 protein: CASSLLPGLDTEAFF. DNA of the CDR3: TGCGCCAGCAGCTTGTTGCCGGGGTTGGACACTGAAGCTTTCTTT.